These T cell receptor beta chains were read from a single sample in a study of Ad26.COV2.S vaccination and SARS-CoV-2 variants. Here immunoSEQ multiplex PCR was the method, and the copy in TCRdb shows in-frame clones only, minus some. The table lists 430,000 or so clones, approximately 89% of them singletons. This material consisted of peripheral blood, taken in a trial of Ad26.COV2.S vaccine versus placebo. All receptors derive from a person aged 18-65 years who received the Ad26.COV2.S COVID-19 vaccine or a placebo. CDR3s include the opening cysteine and the closing phenylalanine or tryptophan. The D gene is left open where the match is weak. Expanded clones are given a class, and other clones once, few, many or no size at all.

j_gene	v_gene	d_gene	abundance	CDR3nt	CDR3aa
TRBJ1-4	TRBV6-1	NA	NA	TGTGCCAGCACTGAATGGAGAAGCGGACCAGGGGAAAAACTGTTTTTT	CASTEWRSGPGEKLFF
TRBJ2-1	TRBV5-4	TRBD2	NA	TGTGCCAGCAGTACCCTAGCGGGGGGCGACGCGTACAATGAGCAGTTCTTC	CASSTLAGGDAYNEQFF
TRBJ2-1	TRBV6-2/TRBV6-3	TRBD2	NA	TGTGCCAGCAGTTTAAACGGGGGGGCCATTGAGCAGTTCTTC	CASSLNGGAIEQFF
TRBJ1-5	TRBV4-2	NA	NA	TGTGCCAGCAGCCAAGAACTACGCGTTGGAGGGGATCAGCCCCAGCATTTT	CASSQELRVGGDQPQHF
TRBJ1-1	TRBV9	NA	NA	TGTGCCAGCAGCGTAATTCCGAACACTGAAGCTTTCTTT	CASSVIPNTEAFF
TRBJ2-3	TRBV4-3	TRBD2	NA	TGCGCCAGCAGCCAGGCCGCCGGTCTAGCGGGGTTAGATACGCAGTATTTT	CASSQAAGLAGLDTQYF
TRBJ1-3	TRBV19	NA	NA	TGTGCCAGTACTATTGGAGGGGCGATGCTCTCTGGAAACACCATATATTTT	CASTIGGAMLSGNTIYF
TRBJ1-1	TRBV13	NA	NA	TGTGCCAGCAGCCCTCTGGGGCAAGAGAACACTGAAGCTTTCTTT	CASSPLGQENTEAFF
TRBJ2-7	TRBV6-5	TRBD2	NA	TGTGCCAGCAAGGGCCTAGCGGGGGAGTACGAGCAGTACTTC	CASKGLAGEYEQYF
TRBJ2-1	TRBV19	NA	NA	TGTGCCAGTAGTATAAATTCGGCGGGGAGTGATGAGCAGTTCTTC	CASSINSAGSDEQFF
TRBJ1-5	TRBV6-2/TRBV6-3	NA	NA	TGTGCCAGCAGTAAATCGAACGGGGTTCAGCCCCAGCATTTT	CASSKSNGVQPQHF
TRBJ1-3	TRBV5-4	NA	NA	TGTGCCAGCAGCCTCGACAGGCTCTCTGGAAACACCATATATTTT	CASSLDRLSGNTIYF
TRBJ1-5	TRBV20-1	TRBD1	NA	TGCAGTGCTAGTCGGCAGGGGGTGGCCCAGCATTTT	CSASRQGVAQHF
TRBJ1-3	TRBV19	NA	NA	TGTGCCAGTAGTCAGCAGGGGTGGGGAAACACCATATATTTT	CASSQQGWGNTIYF
TRBJ2-1	TRBV24-1	TRBD2	NA	TGTGCCACCAGTGATCCCGGGACTAGCGAGGGTGAGCAGTTCTTC	CATSDPGTSEGEQFF
TRBJ1-5	TRBV6-1	NA	once	TGTGCCAGCAGTGAAAGAAGGGAACTGCCCCAGCATTTT	CASSERRELPQHF